This T cell receptor beta chain came from a study of T cells after yellow fever vaccination. Findings and limits, study-wide: Reappearing after the booster were most of the clones from primary vaccination (roughly 96% CD4, around 88% CD8). There was a small share of clonotypes that showed up in both the CD4 and CD8 compartments.

A 5'RACE template-switching step, the method used to make TCR cDNA, added a universal primer site and UMIs. TCRdb re-called the 5' RACE reads with MiXCR, one entry per CDR3 protein. The sample lists roughly 94,000 distinct CDR3 sequences; about 8.8% were seen once. Germline CDR1 is MGHRA and CDR2 is YSYEKL. With 3 bases clipped from V and 14 bases from J, the junction kept 4 bases outside the gene matches. The CDR3 is 12 residues long. The receptor comes from a man younger than 30 who received the YFV17D yellow fever vaccine. The sample was CD8+ T cells not binding an NS4B(214-222) dextramer, sorted from PBMCs, taken less than 18 days after the first yellow fever vaccination. The chain employs TRBV4-1 and TRBJ1-6; TRBD1 aligns across 7 bases. The CDR3 reads CASSHLDRALHF. The CDR3 DNA sequence: TGCGCCAGCAGCCACCTCGACAGGGCCCTCCACTTT.